These 10 T cell receptor beta chains originate from one sample sequenced in a study of naive and memory T cell subsets. Ligated cDNA underwent four rounds of PCR with nested alpha and beta constant region primers and SP2. One entry per CDR3 protein results from TCRdb running MiXCR on the 5' RACE reads. The top ten clones hold 8.5% to 10% of a sample with 55,000 to 70,000 distinct CDR3 sequences, approximately 7.2% of them seen once. An oligonucleotide containing a UMI was ligated to the 3' end of TCR cDNA. These TCRs come from a male donor in good health.

The chain employs TRBV19 and TRBJ2-6; 14 positions agree with TRBD2. This CDR3 spans 20 amino acids. With 8 bases clipped from V and 0 bases from J, the junction kept 12 bases outside the gene matches. The germline V gene has CDR1 LNHDA and CDR2 SQIVND (reference sequence). The CDR3 spells CASRGPGLAGAGSGANVLTF. CDR3 bases: TGTGCCAGTCGCGGACCGGGACTAGCGGGAGCGGGCTCTGGGGCCAACGTCCTGACTTTC.

This clonotype was observed many times. The V and J genes are TRBV27 and TRBJ2-1, with D perhaps matching TRBD2 (6 bases). The germline V gene encodes CDR1 MNHEY and CDR2 SMNVEV (reference sequence). V dropped 5 bases and J dropped 11 bases, with 13 bases sitting between them. The CDR3 runs 12 residues. CDR3 protein: CASSASGLQQFF. In nucleotides, the CDR3 is TGTGCCAGCAGTGCCTCGGGACTCCAGCAGTTCTTC.

This clonotype was recorded at least ten times. The rearrangement uses TRBV18 and TRBJ1-1; D remains unclear. V dropped 3 bases and J dropped 1 base, with 12 bases sitting between them. CDR1 and CDR2 from the germline V gene are KGHSH and LQKENI. CDR3 length equals 15 residues. CDR3 DNA: TGTGCCAGCTCACCGGCCGGGCGTCCGAACACTGAAGCTTTCTTT. Its translation is CASSPAGRPNTEAFF.

The sample holds a few counts of this clonotype. The chain uses TRBV30 and TRBJ2-6; the D gene could be TRBD1 or TRBD2 (5 bases each). This CDR3 has 18 amino acids. The germline V gene encodes CDR1 GTSNPN and CDR2 SVGIG (reference sequence). The V gene lost 0 bases and the J gene lost 0 bases, with 15 bases spanning the gap. CDR3 protein: CAWSVLERGFSGANVLTF. The CDR3 region has the DNA TGTGCCTGGAGTGTACTAGAGAGGGGTTTCTCTGGGGCCAACGTCCTGACTTTC.

This clonotype has at least ten counts. The chain has TRBV19 and TRBJ2-3; D is unresolved. The length of the CDR3 is 11 residues. Trimming cost V 5 bases and J 4 bases, with 4 bases left between them. Looked up from germline, CDR1 is LNHDA and CDR2 is SQIVND (reference sequence). Written as DNA, the CDR3 is TGTGCCAGTAGTGGGGCAGATACGCAGTATTTT. It translates to CASSGADTQYF.

The sample holds many counts of this clonotype. The J gene is TRBJ2-7, the V gene TRBV3-1, with 10 bases matching TRBD2. Germline V CDR1 and CDR2: LGHDT, YNNKEL (reference sequence). V was clipped by 1 base and J by 5 bases; unmatched bases: 11. The CDR3 is 17 amino acids. The CDR3 DNA follows: TGTGCCAGCAGCCAAGCGCTAGCGGGGGCCTTGGGGCACGAGCAGTACTTC. Translating it yields CASSQALAGALGHEQYF.

This clonotype has just a few counts. The V gene is TRBV29-1, the J gene TRBJ2-1, with no clear D. The CDR3 consists of 15 residues. Germline CDR1 reads SQVTM; CDR2 reads ANQGSEA. V dropped 5 bases and J dropped 8 bases, with 22 bases sitting between them. CDR3 protein: CSVLLGQSAGYEQFF. The CDR3 region has the DNA TGCAGCGTTCTTCTTGGCCAATCCGCCGGCTATGAGCAGTTCTTC.

This clonotype has at least ten counts. V and J are TRBV29-1 and TRBJ2-3, with D possibly matching TRBD2 (6 bases). Germline V gene data show CDR1 as SQVTM and CDR2 as ANQGSEA. The CDR3 extends over 13 amino acids. This chain's CDR3 is CCLGEAGTDTQYF. CDR3 DNA: TGCTGCCTCGGGGAGGCGGGCACAGATACGCAGTATTTT.

In its sample, this clonotype was seen many times. V usage is TRBV7-9 and J usage is TRBJ2-1; perhaps TRBD2 as D (5 bases). There are 13 residues in the CDR3. V lost 5 bases and J lost 12, with 17 bases in between. In germline, CDR1 is SEHNR, CDR2 FQNEAQ (reference sequence). Here the CDR3 reads CASSPGGSIRQFF. Here the CDR3 DNA reads TGTGCCAGCAGCCCCGGAGGTTCAATTAGGCAGTTCTTC.

There are a few counts of this clonotype. The chain is built from TRBV19 and TRBJ1-6; possible D gene TRBD1, 5 bases. Trimming removed 7 bases at V and 0 bases at J, with 19 bases between. The CDR3 is 18 amino acids. In germline, CDR1 is LNHDA, CDR2 SQIVND (reference sequence). Here the CDR3 DNA reads TGTGCCAGTAACCGAGGGGATTTAGGGATCTCCTATAATTCACCCCTCCACTTT. Translated: CASNRGDLGISYNSPLHF.